This TCR beta chain is drawn from a study of T cell responses to AZD1222 COVID-19 vaccine. This clone was detected a few times. The table came from immunoSEQ multiplex PCR; TCRdb's copy has only in-frame clones and leaves some out. The sample lists about 140,000 clones, 80% to 90% occurring once. Sample: peripheral blood, taken on day 0 of AZD1222 vaccination. This sequence was found in an adult in good health.

This CDR3 reads CASSIIGTGGSYEQYF. The CDR3 DNA sequence: TGCGCCAGCAGTATTATCGGGACAGGGGGCTCCTACGAGCAGTACTTC. V and J are TRBV5-1 and TRBJ2-7; 11 bases are shared with TRBD1. Germline V gene sequence: CDR1 SGHRS, CDR2 YFSETQ. The CDR3 totals 16 residues. V lost 5 bases to trimming and J lost 0 bases; unmatched junction nucleotides: 7. The full variable domain, its missing parts supplied by reference TRBV5-1 and TRBJ2-7, is KAGVTQTPRYLIKTRGQQVTLSCSPISGHRSVSWYQQTPGQGLQFLFEYFSETQRNKGNFPGRFSGRQFSNSRSEMNVSTLELGDSALYLCASSIIGTGGSYEQYFGPGTRLTVT.